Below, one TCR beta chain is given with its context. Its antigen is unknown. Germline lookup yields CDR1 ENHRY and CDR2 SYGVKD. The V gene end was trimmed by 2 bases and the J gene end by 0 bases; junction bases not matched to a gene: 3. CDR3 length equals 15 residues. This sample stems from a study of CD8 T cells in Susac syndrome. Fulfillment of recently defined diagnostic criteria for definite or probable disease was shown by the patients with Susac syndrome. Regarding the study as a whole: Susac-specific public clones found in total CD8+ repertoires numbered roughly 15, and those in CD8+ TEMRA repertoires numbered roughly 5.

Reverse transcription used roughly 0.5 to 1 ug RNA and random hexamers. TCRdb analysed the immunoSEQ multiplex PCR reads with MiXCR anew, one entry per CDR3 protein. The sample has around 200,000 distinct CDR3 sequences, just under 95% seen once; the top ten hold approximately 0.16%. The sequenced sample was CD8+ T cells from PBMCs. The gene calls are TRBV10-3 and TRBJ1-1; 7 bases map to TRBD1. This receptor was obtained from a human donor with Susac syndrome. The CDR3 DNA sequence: TGTGCCATCAGTGAGCAGGGGGGAATGAACACTGAAGCTTTCTTT. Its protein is CAISEQGGMNTEAFF.